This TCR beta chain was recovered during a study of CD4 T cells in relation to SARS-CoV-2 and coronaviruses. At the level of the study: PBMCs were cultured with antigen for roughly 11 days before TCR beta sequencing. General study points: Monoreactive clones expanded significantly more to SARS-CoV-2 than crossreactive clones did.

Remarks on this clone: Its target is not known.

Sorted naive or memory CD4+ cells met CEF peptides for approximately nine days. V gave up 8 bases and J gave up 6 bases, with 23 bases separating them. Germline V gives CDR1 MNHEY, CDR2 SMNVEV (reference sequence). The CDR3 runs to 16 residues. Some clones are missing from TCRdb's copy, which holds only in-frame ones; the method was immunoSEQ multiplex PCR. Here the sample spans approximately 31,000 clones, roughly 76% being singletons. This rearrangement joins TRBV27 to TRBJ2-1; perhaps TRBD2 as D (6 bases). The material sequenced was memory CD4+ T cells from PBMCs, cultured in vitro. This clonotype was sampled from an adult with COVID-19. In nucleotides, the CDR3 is TGTGCCAGCGCTACCTACCTAGCGTCCCGGGGCAATGAGCAGTTCTTC. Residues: CASATYLASRGNEQFF.